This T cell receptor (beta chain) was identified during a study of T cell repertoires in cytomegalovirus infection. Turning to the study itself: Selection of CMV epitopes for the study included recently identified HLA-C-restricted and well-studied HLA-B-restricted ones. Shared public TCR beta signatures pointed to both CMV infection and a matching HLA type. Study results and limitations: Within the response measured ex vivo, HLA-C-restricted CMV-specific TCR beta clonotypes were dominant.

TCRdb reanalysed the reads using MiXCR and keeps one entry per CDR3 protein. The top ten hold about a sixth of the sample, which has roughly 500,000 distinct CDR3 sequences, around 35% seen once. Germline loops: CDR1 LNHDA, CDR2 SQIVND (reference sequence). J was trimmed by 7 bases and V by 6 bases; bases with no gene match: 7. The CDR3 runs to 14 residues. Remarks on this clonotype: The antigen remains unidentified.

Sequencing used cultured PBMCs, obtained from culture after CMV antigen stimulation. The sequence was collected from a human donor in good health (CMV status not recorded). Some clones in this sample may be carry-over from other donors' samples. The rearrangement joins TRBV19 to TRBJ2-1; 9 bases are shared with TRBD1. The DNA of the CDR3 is TGTGCCAGTAGAGACAGGGGGTCAGGTAATGAGCAGTTCTTC. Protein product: CASRDRGSGNEQFF.